This T cell receptor beta chain was identified in a study of patients and donors after allogeneic stem cell transplantation. The table lists this clonotype with a few counts. MiXCR was run by TCRdb on the RT-PCR reads, yielding one entry per CDR3 protein. Altogether under 200,000 distinct CDR3 sequences are present, about 24% being singletons, with the ten largest covering more than 25%. The CDR3 runs 14 residues. Deletions cut 4 bases from V and 3 bases from J, with 12 bases between. Germline CDR1 SEHNR, CDR2 FQNEAQ (reference sequence). The chain employs TRBV7-9 and TRBJ1-1, with a possible D match to TRBD1 (5 bases). The sample was blood, either unsorted or a sorted T cell fraction (not recorded which). This TCR was recovered from a human donor who was either an allogeneic HSCT recipient or a stem cell or donor lymphocyte infusion donor (not recorded which). It is not recorded whose cells these are; they may come from a transplant donor. CDR3 sequence: CASSSLRGDTEAFF. The DNA of the CDR3 is TGTGCCAGCAGCTCGCTTAGGGGCGACACTGAAGCTTTCTTT.